A single sample gave rise to the 32 T cell receptor beta chains below, sequenced in a study of immune reconstitution after stem cell transplant in scleroderma. TCRdb fed the RT-PCR reads into MiXCR, producing one record per CDR3 protein. The sample carries about 2,100 distinct CDR3 sequences, roughly 8.6% recorded once. Collection of the sample occurred before or after autologous hematopoietic stem cell transplantation (not recorded which). These receptors all stem from a male donor with systemic sclerosis.

The chain combines TRBV11-2 with TRBJ2-7; D is possibly TRBD1 (6 bases). The CDR3 runs 14 residues. Germline V gene sequence: CDR1 SGHAT, CDR2 FQNNGV. Trimming shortened V by 6 bases and J by 6 bases, and 18 bases separated the two germline ends. DNA for the CDR3: TGTGCCAGCAGTTCAGTTCAACAGGGTGGCGAGCAGTACTTC. The encoded protein is CASSSVQQGGEQYF.

By share, this clonotype ranks as medium-sized. The V gene is TRBV24-1, the J gene TRBJ2-2; tentatively, D is TRBD2 (5 bases). CDR1 is KGHDR and CDR2 is SFDVKD in the germline V gene. The CDR3 has 19 amino acids. Trimming took off 0 bases at V and 6 bases at J, with 22 bases between the two ends. The CDR3 reads CATSDLHRGSVVASGELFF. CDR3 nucleotide sequence: TGTGCCACCAGTGATTTGCATAGAGGGTCCGTAGTTGCGTCCGGGGAGCTGTTTTTT.

By sample fraction, this clonotype is medium-sized (0.01 to 0.1%). The chain has TRBV5-1 and TRBJ2-7; TRBD2 aligns across 9 bases. This CDR3 has 14 residues. Germline V gene data show CDR1 as SGHRS and CDR2 as YFSETQ. V shed 1 base, J shed 4 bases, and the junction held 3 bases outside the gene matches. The chain's CDR3 is CASSLPSGVYEQYF. For the CDR3, the DNA is TGCGCCAGCAGCTTGCCTAGCGGGGTATACGAGCAGTACTTC.

This clonotype is medium-sized in the sample. The chain has TRBV20-1 and TRBJ2-7, with 8 bases aligning to TRBD1. This CDR3 is 13 amino acids long. Trimming cost V 5 bases and J 4 bases; bases outside gene matches: 7. Per the germline V gene, CDR1 is DFQATT and CDR2 is SNEGSKA (reference sequence). The CDR3 DNA is TGCAGTGCTGGGACGGGACAGGCATACGAGCAGTACTTC. The encoded protein is CSAGTGQAYEQYF.

The V gene is TRBV3-1, the J gene TRBJ1-2; tentative D call: TRBD1 (6 bases). The CDR3 is 13 residues long. Trimming left V 0 bases short and J 8 bases short, with 10 bases between. CDR1 and CDR2 from the germline V gene are LGHDT and YNNKEL (reference sequence). DNA of the CDR3: TGTGCCAGCAGCCAAGAGGGGGCGCGGGGCTACACCTTC. This encodes CASSQEGARGYTF.

The chain carries TRBV4-1 and TRBJ2-1; a possible D gene is TRBD2 (6 bases). In germline, CDR1 is MGHRA, CDR2 YSYEKL. This CDR3 has 16 residues. V was trimmed by 1 base and J by 12 bases, leaving 22 bases between them. CDR3 nucleotides: TGCGCCAGCAGCCAAGTCCCGGGAGTGTTGATCAGATGGCAGTTCTTC. This sequence encodes CASSQVPGVLIRWQFF.

In its sample, this clonotype ranks as medium-sized. The gene calls are TRBV3-1 and TRBJ2-1, with 11 bases aligning to TRBD2. The CDR3 has 17 amino acids. Trimming cost V 5 bases and J 0 bases; bases outside gene matches: 6. Germline V gene data show CDR1 as LGHDT and CDR2 as YNNKEL (reference sequence). The CDR3 region has the DNA TGTGCCAGCAGCAATAGCGGGGGGGGGCGCTCCTACAATGAGCAGTTCTTC. Its translation: CASSNSGGGRSYNEQFF.

This clonotype is medium-sized by share. The chain employs TRBV24-1 and TRBJ2-3, with 7 positions matching TRBD1. V shed 3 bases, J shed 2 bases, and the junction held 4 bases outside the gene matches. This CDR3 is 15 amino acids long. Per the germline V gene, CDR1 is KGHDR and CDR2 is SFDVKD. CDR3 loop: CATSDRDRLTDTQYF. The CDR3 DNA sequence: TGTGCCACCAGTGATCGGGACAGACTCACAGATACGCAGTATTTT.

In its sample, this clonotype ranks as medium-sized. The chain has TRBV5-1 and TRBJ1-2; D is unresolved. Trimming shortened V by 1 base and J by 0 bases, and 10 bases separated the two germline ends. The germline CDR1 and CDR2 sequences are SGHRS and YFSETQ. The CDR3 has 15 residues. The CDR3 is CASSLNRGSNYGYTF. The DNA for the CDR3 is TGCGCCAGCAGCTTGAATCGCGGATCTAACTATGGCTACACCTTC.

This clonotype is medium-sized (0.01 to 0.1%) by share. The CDR3 sequence is CASSLLAERGNIQYF. In DNA form, the CDR3 reads TGTGCCAGCAGTTTATTGGCGGAAAGGGGGAACATTCAGTACTTC. This chain joins TRBV28 and TRBJ2-4; the D gene is possibly TRBD1 (6 bases). Trimming removed 1 base at V and 7 bases at J, with 14 bases between. The CDR3 is made up of 15 amino acids. Germline V gives CDR1 MDHEN, CDR2 SYDVKM.

This clonotype is categorized as medium-sized (0.01 to 0.1%). This chain links TRBV7-6 with TRBJ2-1, with TRBD2 identical over 9 bases. The ends lost 2 bases at V and 4 bases at J; junction bases unmatched: 12. CDR1 is SGHVS and CDR2 is FNYEAQ in the germline V gene. The CDR3 contains 18 residues. CDR3 bases: TGTGCCAGCAGCTTACGTGGAGGCGGGGGGGCGGGGTACAATGAGCAGTTCTTC. It is translated as CASSLRGGGGAGYNEQFF.

This clonotype is medium-sized. The genes are TRBV16 and TRBJ2-7, with D uncertain. V dropped 0 bases and J dropped 7 bases, with 13 bases sitting between them. The CDR3 has 14 residues. In germline, CDR1 is KGHSY, CDR2 FQNENV. The CDR3 sequence: CASSQSTATGEQYF. The CDR3 region has the DNA TGTGCCAGCAGCCAATCTACGGCAACTGGGGAGCAGTACTTC.

The J gene is TRBJ1-5, the V gene TRBV27, with 7 bases matching TRBD1. Per the germline V gene, CDR1 is MNHEY and CDR2 is SMNVEV (reference sequence). V shed 3 bases and J 3 bases; nucleotides not matched to a gene: 14. The CDR3 has 18 amino acids. The CDR3 reads CASSLAAGSGQVNQPQHF. CDR3 nucleotides: TGTGCCAGCAGTTTGGCGGCTGGAAGCGGACAGGTCAATCAGCCCCAGCATTTT.

V gene TRBV10-1 combines with J gene TRBJ1-1; D ambiguous. Looked up from germline, CDR1 is WNHNN and CDR2 is SYGVQD (reference sequence). This CDR3 is 13 amino acids long. V was clipped by 5 bases and J by 9 bases, with 16 bases between them. Here the CDR3 reads CASSRSTFSQAFF. CDR3 DNA: TGCGCCAGCAGTCGGAGCACGTTTAGCCAAGCTTTCTTT.

This clonotype is deemed medium-sized (0.01 to 0.1%). The chain carries TRBV7-2 and TRBJ2-1; D perhaps matches TRBD1 (6 bases). There are 15 residues in the CDR3. The germline gives CDR1 SGHTA, CDR2 FQGNSA. V dropped 4 bases and J dropped 4 bases, with 14 bases sitting between them. This chain's CDR3 is CASSSRGWGYNEQFF. CDR3 DNA: TGTGCCAGCAGCTCTAGGGGGTGGGGTTACAATGAGCAGTTCTTC. The variable domain in full, with the rest retrieved from reference TRBV7-2 and TRBJ2-1, is GAGVSQSPSNKVTEKGKDVELRCDPISGHTALYWYRQSLGQGLEFLIYFQGNSAPDKSGLPSDRFSAERTGGSVSTLTIQRTQQEDSAVYLCASSSRGWGYNEQFFGPGTRLTVL.

This clonotype is medium-sized (0.01 to 0.1%) in the sample. The V gene is TRBV5-6, the J gene TRBJ1-4, with TRBD1 as a possible D gene (5 bases). Deletions cut 4 bases from V and 8 bases from J, with 18 bases between. The V gene's germline CDR1 is SGHDT and CDR2 YYEEEE. The length of the CDR3 is 15 residues. The CDR3 bases are TGTGCCAGCAGCCCACAGGCAGGGAAGGGGGAAAAACTGTTTTTT. This encodes CASSPQAGKGEKLFF.

This chain uses TRBV5-1 with TRBJ2-3, with D perhaps TRBD1 (5 bases). V lost 0 bases to trimming and J lost 4 bases, with 15 bases between them. The germline gives CDR1 SGHRS, CDR2 YFSETQ. This CDR3 region has 16 residues. CDR3 sequence reads: CASSLASRVGADTQYF. DNA of the CDR3: TGCGCCAGCAGCTTGGCCAGCAGGGTGGGCGCAGATACGCAGTATTTT.

By frequency in the sample, this clonotype is medium-sized. The chain carries TRBV7-8 and TRBJ2-4; 8 positions agree with TRBD2. The CDR3 extends over 15 amino acids. The V gene end was trimmed by 5 bases and the J gene end by 6 bases; junction bases not matched to a gene: 9. The germline gives CDR1 SGHVS, CDR2 FQNEAQ. The CDR3 DNA is TGTGCCAGCAGCGAACGGGGGGGGGTCCTAAACATTCAGTACTTC. Translated, it gives CASSERGGVLNIQYF.

This clonotype was counted only a few times. The chain couples TRBV20-1 to TRBJ2-5; 9 nucleotides align to TRBD1. Trimming took 5 bases from V and 7 from J; bases not matched to a gene: 11. Germline CDR1 DFQATT, CDR2 SNEGSKA (reference sequence). This CDR3 comprises 14 residues. CDR3 amino acids: CSASDRGVLGTQYF. The CDR3 DNA reads as TGCAGTGCTTCTGACAGGGGGGTTCTCGGGACCCAGTACTTC.

By proportion, this clonotype is medium-sized. The J gene is TRBJ2-1, the V gene TRBV20-1; 8 bases map to TRBD2. After removal of 5 bases from V and 14 bases from J, the junction contained 11 bases not matched to a gene. Germline CDR1 reads DFQATT; CDR2 reads SNEGSKA (reference sequence). The CDR3 loop spans 12 amino acids. CDR3 in amino acids: CSAETAGGTEFF. The CDR3, as DNA: TGCAGTGCTGAGACGGCGGGAGGAACGGAGTTCTTC.

This clonotype appeared a few times. A much larger clone lies one base from this, so it may be a read error. Here the CDR3 reads CASSAGKFSTDTQYF. The CDR3 nucleotides read TGTGCCAGCAGCGCAGGAAAATTTTCCACAGATACGCAGTATTTT. This chain links TRBV9 with TRBJ2-3, with no clear D. The germline CDR1 and CDR2 sequences are SGDLS and YYNGEE. CDR3 length: 15 residues. The V and J ends lost 3 bases and 2 bases respectively, with 13 bases between them. The complete variable domain, with remaining parts taken from reference TRBV9 and TRBJ2-3, reads DSGVTQTPKHLITATGQRVTLRCSPRSGDLSVYWYQQSLDQGLQFLIQYYNGEERAKGNILERFSAQQFPDLHSELNLSSLELGDSALYFCASSAGKFSTDTQYFGPGTRLTVL.

By its share, this clonotype is large. This chain links TRBV20-1 with TRBJ1-4, with 8 bases identical to TRBD1. V dropped 5 bases and J dropped 5; count of bases not matched to a gene: 10. This CDR3 region has 15 residues. Per germline, CDR1 DFQATT and CDR2 SNEGSKA (reference sequence). CDR3 loop: CSAESPGQENEKLFF. The CDR3 nucleotides read TGCAGTGCTGAATCTCCGGGACAGGAAAATGAAAAACTGTTTTTT.

The chain has TRBV19 and TRBJ1-1; D is unresolved. The CDR3 sequence is 15 residues long. Germline assignment: CDR1 LNHDA and CDR2 SQIVND (reference sequence). V was pared by 7 bases and J by 0 bases, with 15 bases between. The CDR3 DNA is TGTGCCAGTATCGAAGCGATAGGCATGAACACTGAAGCTTTCTTT. Its translation is CASIEAIGMNTEAFF.

By share, this clonotype counts as medium-sized (0.01 to 0.1%). This chain joins TRBV5-6 and TRBJ2-7; no firm D call. V lost 4 bases and J lost 7, with 18 bases in between. Germline V gives CDR1 SGHDT, CDR2 YYEEEE. The CDR3 has 14 amino acids. The CDR3 DNA reads as TGTGCCAGCAGCGACCAGGTCGGCATTGTGGAGCAGTACTTC. Protein: CASSDQVGIVEQYF. The full variable domain, completed using reference TRBV5-6 and TRBJ2-7, is DAGVTQSPTHLIKTRGQQVTLRCSPKSGHDTVSWYQQALGQGPQFIFQYYEEEERQRGNFPDRFSGHQFPNYSSELNVNALLLGDSALYLCASSDQVGIVEQYFGPGTRLTVT.

By sample share, this clonotype is medium-sized (0.01 to 0.1%). The rearrangement links TRBV7-6 to TRBJ2-2; unclear D gene. V shed 5 bases and J shed 3 bases, with 16 bases lying between them. Germline lookup yields CDR1 SGHVS and CDR2 FNYEAQ. The CDR3 runs 16 residues. DNA for the CDR3: TGTGCCAGCAGCGCGTTCGGGTTTGTAGACACCGGGGAGCTGTTTTTT. Residues: CASSAFGFVDTGELFF.

This clonotype ranks as large. This CDR3 is CASSLMGQGNTEAFF. CDR3 nucleotides: TGTGCCAGCAGCTTAATGGGCCAGGGGAACACTGAAGCTTTCTTT. V gene TRBV7-8 combines with J gene TRBJ1-1; a possible D gene is TRBD1 (5 bases). Trimming pared 2 bases from V and 1 base from J, leaving 11 bases between. CDR1 SGHVS and CDR2 FQNEAQ come from the germline V gene. CDR3 length: 15 residues.

The J gene is TRBJ2-7, the V gene TRBV4-2, with 14 positions matching TRBD2. V shed 0 bases and J 5 bases; nucleotides not matched to a gene: 6. The CDR3 loop spans 17 amino acids. CDR1 is LGHNA, CDR2 YNFKEQ, per germline. This CDR3 reads CASSQDLRTSGRNEQYF. CDR3 in DNA: TGTGCCAGCAGCCAAGATCTTAGGACTAGCGGGAGGAACGAGCAGTACTTC.

This clonotype is termed medium-sized. This chain links TRBV10-2 with TRBJ1-1; D not resolved. Deletions cut 2 bases from V and 4 bases from J, with 11 bases between. This CDR3 is 14 amino acids long. Germline V gene data show CDR1 as WSHSY and CDR2 as SAAADI. CDR3 sequence (DNA): TGCGCCAGCAGTGAGCCGGCAGCGGGCACTGAAGCTTTCTTT. This sequence encodes CASSEPAAGTEAFF.

This clonotype was detected many times. The V gene is TRBV5-1, the J gene TRBJ2-1, with TRBD2 matching over 15 bases. The V segment lost 7 bases and the J segment 2 bases; nucleotides outside the gene matches: 4. Germline V lookup: CDR1 SGHRS, CDR2 YFSETQ. The CDR3 length is 16 residues. CDR3 sequence (DNA): TGCGCCAGCCCCGGGACTAGCGGGGGGACCTACAATGAGCAGTTCTTC. Amino acid sequence: CASPGTSGGTYNEQFF.

This clonotype rates as medium-sized (0.01 to 0.1%). The chain combines TRBV27 with TRBJ1-2; 10 nucleotides match TRBD1. Germline values: CDR1 MNHEY, CDR2 SMNVEV (reference sequence). Losses at the gene ends were 4 bases for V and 6 bases for J; bases not matched to a gene: 11. This CDR3 is built from 16 residues. The CDR3 nucleotides are TGTGCCAGCAGTTGGACAGGGGGGAATCACGAGGATGGCTACACCTTC. It yields the protein CASSWTGGNHEDGYTF.

This clonotype ranks as large. J is TRBJ1-1 and V is TRBV19; maybe TRBD1 (5 bases). There are 16 residues in the CDR3. V was clipped by 6 bases and J by 6 bases, with 23 bases between them. The germline gives CDR1 LNHDA, CDR2 SQIVND (reference sequence). CDR3 bases: TGTGCCAGTAGGTCTTGGGGCCCTCGAGGGACGGCTGAAGCTTTCTTT. This translates into CASRSWGPRGTAEAFF.

By sample share, this clonotype is medium-sized. This chain connects TRBV20-1 to TRBJ2-3; D possibly corresponds to TRBD2 (6 bases). The germline CDR1 and CDR2 sequences are DFQATT and SNEGSKA (reference sequence). V was cut by 2 bases and J by 3 bases, with 18 bases left in between. CDR3 size: 16 residues. The CDR3 protein is CSARPPLALETDTQYF. CDR3 in DNA: TGCAGTGCTAGACCCCCCCTAGCGCTTGAGACAGATACGCAGTATTTT.